This T cell receptor beta chain was sequenced in a study of spatial heterogeneity in lung cancer. Whole-study findings and limits: Counts of expanded alpha and beta TCRs within tumors tracked the tumor nonsynonymous mutation count. Alpha chains reached an estimated coverage of roughly 6.3% of tumor T cells, and beta chains approximately 12%.

TCRdb re-called the 5' RACE reads with MiXCR, one entry per CDR3 protein. The table shows some 4,900 distinct CDR3 sequences, with 10% to 15% occurring only once. Documented time point: sample taken at primary tumor resection. Untreated early-stage non-small cell lung cancer patients, fewer than 85 in total, were the donors. By share, this clonotype counts as medium-sized. Its antigen is unknown. This clonotype originated in a female donor with early-stage non-small cell lung cancer. Material: lung tumor tissue, obtained at surgery.

The CDR3 region has the DNA TGCAGTGCTAGTAACCCTGACAGGGGTAGGGGATCTAACTATGGCTACACCTTC. This codes for CSASNPDRGRGSNYGYTF. The rearrangement links TRBV20-1 to TRBJ1-2, with 8 bases aligning to TRBD1. Germline values: CDR1 DFQATT, CDR2 SNEGSKA (reference sequence). This CDR3 comprises 18 residues. With V trimmed by 3 bases and J by 0 bases, 15 bases remained unmatched.